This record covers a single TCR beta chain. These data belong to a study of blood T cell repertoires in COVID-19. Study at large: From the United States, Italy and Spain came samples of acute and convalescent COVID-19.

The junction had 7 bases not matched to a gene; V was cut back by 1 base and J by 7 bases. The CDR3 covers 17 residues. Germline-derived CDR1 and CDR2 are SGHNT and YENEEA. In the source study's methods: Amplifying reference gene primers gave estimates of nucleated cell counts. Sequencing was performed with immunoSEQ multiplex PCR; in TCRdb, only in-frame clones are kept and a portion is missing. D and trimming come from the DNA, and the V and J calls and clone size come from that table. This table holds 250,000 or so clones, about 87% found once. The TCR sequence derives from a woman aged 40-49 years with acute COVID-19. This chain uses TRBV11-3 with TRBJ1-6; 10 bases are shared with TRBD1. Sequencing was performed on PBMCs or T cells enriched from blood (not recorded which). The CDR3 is CASSLATGTGANSPLHF. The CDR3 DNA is TGTGCCAGCAGCTTAGCTACCGGGACAGGGGCAAATTCACCCCTCCACTTT.